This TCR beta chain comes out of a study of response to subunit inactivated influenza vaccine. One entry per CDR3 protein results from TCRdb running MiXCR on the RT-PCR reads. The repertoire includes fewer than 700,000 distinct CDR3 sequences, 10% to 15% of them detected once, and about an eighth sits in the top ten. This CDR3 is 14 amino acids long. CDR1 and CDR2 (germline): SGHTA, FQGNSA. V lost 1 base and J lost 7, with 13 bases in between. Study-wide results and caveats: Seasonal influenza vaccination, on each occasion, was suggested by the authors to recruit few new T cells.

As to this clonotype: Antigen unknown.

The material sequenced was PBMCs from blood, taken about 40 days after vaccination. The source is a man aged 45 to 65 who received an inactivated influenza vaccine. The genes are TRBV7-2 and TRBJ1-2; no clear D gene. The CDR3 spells CASSLGLDAFGYTF. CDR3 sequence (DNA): TGTGCCAGCAGCTTAGGCCTGGATGCCTTTGGCTACACCTTC.